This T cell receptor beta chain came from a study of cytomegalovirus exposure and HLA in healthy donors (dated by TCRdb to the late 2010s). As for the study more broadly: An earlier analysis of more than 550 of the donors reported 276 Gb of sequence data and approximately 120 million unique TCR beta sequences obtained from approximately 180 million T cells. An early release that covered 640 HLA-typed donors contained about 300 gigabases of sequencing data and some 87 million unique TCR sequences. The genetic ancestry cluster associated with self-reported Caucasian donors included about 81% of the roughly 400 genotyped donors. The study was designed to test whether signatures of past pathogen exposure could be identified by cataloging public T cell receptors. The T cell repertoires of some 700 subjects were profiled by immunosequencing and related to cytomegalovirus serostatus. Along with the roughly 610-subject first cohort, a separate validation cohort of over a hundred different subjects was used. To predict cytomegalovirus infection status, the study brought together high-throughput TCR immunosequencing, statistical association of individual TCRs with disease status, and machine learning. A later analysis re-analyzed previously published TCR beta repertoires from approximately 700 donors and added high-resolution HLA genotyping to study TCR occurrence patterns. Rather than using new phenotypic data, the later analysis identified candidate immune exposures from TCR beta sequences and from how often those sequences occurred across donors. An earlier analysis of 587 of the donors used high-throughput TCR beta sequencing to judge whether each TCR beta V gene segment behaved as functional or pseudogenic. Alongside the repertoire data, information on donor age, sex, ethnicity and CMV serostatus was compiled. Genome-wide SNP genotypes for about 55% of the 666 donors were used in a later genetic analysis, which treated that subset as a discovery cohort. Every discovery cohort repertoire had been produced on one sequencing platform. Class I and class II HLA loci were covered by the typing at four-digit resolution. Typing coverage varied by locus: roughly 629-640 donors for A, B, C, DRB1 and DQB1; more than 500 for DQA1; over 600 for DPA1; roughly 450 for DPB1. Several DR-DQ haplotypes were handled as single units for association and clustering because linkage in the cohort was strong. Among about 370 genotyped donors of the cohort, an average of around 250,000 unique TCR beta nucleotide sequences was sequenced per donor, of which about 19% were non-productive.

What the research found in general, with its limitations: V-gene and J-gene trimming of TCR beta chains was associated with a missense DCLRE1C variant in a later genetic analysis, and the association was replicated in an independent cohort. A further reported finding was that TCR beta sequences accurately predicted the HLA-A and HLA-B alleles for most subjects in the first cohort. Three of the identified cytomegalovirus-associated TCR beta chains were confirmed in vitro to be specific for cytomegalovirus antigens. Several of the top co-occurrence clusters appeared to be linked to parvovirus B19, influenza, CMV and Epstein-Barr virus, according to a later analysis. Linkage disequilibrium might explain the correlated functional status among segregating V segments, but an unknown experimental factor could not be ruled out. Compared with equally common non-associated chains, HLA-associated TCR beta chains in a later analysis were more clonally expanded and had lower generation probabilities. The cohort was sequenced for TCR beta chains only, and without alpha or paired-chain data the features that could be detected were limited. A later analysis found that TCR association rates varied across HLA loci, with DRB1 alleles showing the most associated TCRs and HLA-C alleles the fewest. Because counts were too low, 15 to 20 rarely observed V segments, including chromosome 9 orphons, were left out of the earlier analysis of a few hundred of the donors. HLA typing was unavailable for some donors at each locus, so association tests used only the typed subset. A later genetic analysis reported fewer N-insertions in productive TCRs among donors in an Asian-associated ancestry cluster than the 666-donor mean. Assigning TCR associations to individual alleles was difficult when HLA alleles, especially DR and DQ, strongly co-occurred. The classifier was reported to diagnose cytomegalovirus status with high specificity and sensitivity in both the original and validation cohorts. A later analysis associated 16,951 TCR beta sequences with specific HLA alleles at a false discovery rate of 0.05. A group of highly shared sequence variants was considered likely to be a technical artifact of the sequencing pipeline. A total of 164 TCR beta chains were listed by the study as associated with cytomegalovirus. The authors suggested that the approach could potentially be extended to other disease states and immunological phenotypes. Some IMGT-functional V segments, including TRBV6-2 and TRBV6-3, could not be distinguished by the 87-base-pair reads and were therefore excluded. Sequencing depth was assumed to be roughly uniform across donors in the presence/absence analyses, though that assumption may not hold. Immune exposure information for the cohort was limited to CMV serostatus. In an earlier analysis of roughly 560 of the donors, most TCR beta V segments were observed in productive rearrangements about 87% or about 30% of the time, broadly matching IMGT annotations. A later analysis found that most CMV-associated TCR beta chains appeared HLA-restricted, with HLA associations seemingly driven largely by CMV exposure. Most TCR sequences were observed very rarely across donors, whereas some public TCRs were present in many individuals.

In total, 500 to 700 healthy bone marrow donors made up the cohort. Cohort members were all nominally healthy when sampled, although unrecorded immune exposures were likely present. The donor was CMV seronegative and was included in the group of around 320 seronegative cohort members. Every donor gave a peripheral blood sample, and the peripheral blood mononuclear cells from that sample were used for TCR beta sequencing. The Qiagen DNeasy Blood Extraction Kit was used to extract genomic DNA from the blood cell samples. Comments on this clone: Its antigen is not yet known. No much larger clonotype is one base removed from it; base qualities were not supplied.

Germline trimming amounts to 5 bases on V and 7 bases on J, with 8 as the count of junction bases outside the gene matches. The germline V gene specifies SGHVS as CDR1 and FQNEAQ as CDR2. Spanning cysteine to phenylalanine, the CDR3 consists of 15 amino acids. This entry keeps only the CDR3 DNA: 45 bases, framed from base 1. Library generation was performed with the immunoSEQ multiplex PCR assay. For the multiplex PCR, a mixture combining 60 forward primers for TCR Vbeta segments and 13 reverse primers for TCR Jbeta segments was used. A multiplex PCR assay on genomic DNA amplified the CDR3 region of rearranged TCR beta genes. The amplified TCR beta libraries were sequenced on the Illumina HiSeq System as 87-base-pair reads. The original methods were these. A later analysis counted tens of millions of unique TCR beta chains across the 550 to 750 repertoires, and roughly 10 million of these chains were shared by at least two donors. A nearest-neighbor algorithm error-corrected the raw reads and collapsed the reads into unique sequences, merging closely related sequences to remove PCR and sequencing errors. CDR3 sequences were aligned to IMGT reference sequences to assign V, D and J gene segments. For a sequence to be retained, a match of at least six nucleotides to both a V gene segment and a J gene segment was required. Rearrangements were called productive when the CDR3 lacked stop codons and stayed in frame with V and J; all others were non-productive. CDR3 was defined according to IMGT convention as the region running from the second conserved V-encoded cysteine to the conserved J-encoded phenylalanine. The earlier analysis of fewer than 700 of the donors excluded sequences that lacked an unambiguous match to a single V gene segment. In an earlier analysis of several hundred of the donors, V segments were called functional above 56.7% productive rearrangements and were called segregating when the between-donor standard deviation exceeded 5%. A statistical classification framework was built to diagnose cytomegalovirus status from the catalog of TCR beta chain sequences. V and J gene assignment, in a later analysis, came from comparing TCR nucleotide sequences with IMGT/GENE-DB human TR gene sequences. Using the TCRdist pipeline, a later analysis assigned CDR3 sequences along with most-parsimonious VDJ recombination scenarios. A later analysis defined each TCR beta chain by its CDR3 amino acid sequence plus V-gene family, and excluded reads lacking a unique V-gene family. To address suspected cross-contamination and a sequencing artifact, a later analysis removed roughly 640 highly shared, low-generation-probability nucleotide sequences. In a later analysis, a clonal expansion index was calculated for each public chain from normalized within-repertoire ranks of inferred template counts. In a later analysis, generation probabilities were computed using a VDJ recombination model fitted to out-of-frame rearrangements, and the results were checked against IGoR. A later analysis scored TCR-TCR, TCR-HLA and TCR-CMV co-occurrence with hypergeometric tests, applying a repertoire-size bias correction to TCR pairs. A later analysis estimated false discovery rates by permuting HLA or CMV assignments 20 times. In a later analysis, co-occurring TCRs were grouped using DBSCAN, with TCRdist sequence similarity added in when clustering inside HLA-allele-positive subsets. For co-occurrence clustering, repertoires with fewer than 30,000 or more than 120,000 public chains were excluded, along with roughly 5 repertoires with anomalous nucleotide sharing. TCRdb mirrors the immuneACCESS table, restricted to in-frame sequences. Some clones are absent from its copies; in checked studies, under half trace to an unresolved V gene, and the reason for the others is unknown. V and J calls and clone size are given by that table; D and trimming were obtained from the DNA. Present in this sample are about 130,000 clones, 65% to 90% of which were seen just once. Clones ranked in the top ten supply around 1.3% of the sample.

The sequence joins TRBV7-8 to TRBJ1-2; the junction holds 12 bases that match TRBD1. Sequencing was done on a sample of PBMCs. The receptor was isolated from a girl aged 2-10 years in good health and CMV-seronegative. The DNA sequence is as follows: TGTGCCAGCAGCCTCGGGACAGGGGGCTCGGGTGGCTACACCTTC. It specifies CASSLGTGGSGGYTF.